The 18 T cell receptor beta chains presented below share a single source sample, sequenced in a study of shared clonotypes between healthy human individuals. Generated by immunoSEQ multiplex PCR, the TCRdb table keeps only in-frame clones and is missing some. The sample records 2 million to 2.5 million clones, almost 96% being singletons. The sequenced material came from naive CD4+ T cells sorted from blood. Subset defined: CD45RA+ positively selected. These receptors were taken from a young man in good health.

This chain uses TRBV29-1 with TRBJ2-3, with D perhaps matching TRBD1 (6 bases). Germline V gene lookup returns CDR1 SQVTM and CDR2 ANQGSEA. Trimming pared 6 bases from V and 1 base from J, leaving 11 bases between. This CDR3 comprises 13 residues. The CDR3 DNA reads TGCAGCGTACACAGACAGGGCACAGATACGCAGTATTTT. This encodes CSVHRQGTDTQYF.

This clone was found once. This chain connects TRBV2 to TRBJ1-1, with 7 bases fitting TRBD1. Trimming at V came to 6 bases and at J to 1 base, leaving 5 bases not matched to a gene. The germline V gene has CDR1 SNHLY and CDR2 FYNNEI. There are 14 residues in the CDR3. The CDR3 DNA is TGTGCCAGCAGCAAGGACAGGTCGAACACTGAAGCTTTCTTT. It encodes CASSKDRSNTEAFF. Combining the CDR3 with reference TRBV2 and TRBJ1-1 gives the whole variable domain EPEVTQTPSHQVTQMGQEVILRCVPISNHLYFYWYRQILGQKVEFLVSFYNNEISEKSEIFDDQFSVERPDGSNFTLKIRSTKLEDSAMYFCASSKDRSNTEAFFGQGTRLTVV.

This clone is a singleton in its sample. The same CDR3 is also encoded by other DNA sequences in this sample. The chain has TRBV11-2 and TRBJ2-5; 11 bases fit TRBD2. The germline CDR1 and CDR2 sequences are SGHAT and FQNNGV. With 4 bases clipped from V and 5 bases from J, the junction kept 3 bases outside the gene matches. The CDR3 length is 14 residues. The CDR3 nucleotides are TGTGCCAGCAGCTCTCTAGCGGGGGGTGAGACCCAGTACTTC. Its translation is CASSSLAGGETQYF. The full variable domain, in which reference TRBV11-2 and TRBJ2-5 provide the parts outside the CDR3, is EAGVAQSPRYKIIEKRQSVAFWCNPISGHATLYWYQQILGQGPKLLIQFQNNGVVDDSQLPKDRFSAERLKGVDSTLKIQPAKLEDSAVYLCASSSLAGGETQYFGPGTRLLVL.

J is TRBJ2-1 and V is TRBV29-1; weak D call: TRBD2 (6 bases). Germline V gives CDR1 SQVTM, CDR2 ANQGSEA. Trimming shortened V by 8 bases and J by 6 bases, and 14 bases separated the two germline ends. The CDR3 sequence is 12 residues long. This chain's CDR3 is CSLLEGLNEQFF. The CDR3 DNA reads as TGCAGCCTTCTGGAGGGCCTCAATGAGCAGTTCTTC.

Worth noting for this clone: One junction end does not reproduce the germline sequence, and a read error may be involved. The rearrangement links TRBV30 to TRBJ1-1; 7 nucleotides match TRBD1. Germline CDR1 and CDR2: GTSNPN and SVGIG (reference sequence). The CDR3 is made up of 13 amino acids. CDR3 amino acids: CAGRQGEGAEAFF. DNA of the CDR3: TGTGCCGGGAGACAGGGAGAAGGCGCTGAAGCTTTCTTT.

The chain joins TRBV1 to TRBJ2-3. TRBV1 is flagged as a pseudogene. The CDR3 is 20 residues long. CDR3 protein: CTSSQDPGRFRAGPGDTQYF. The CDR3 region has the DNA TGCACCAGCAGCCAAGACCCGGGCCGCTTTAGGGCAGGCCCCGGAGATACGCAGTATTTT.

This chain connects TRBV29-1 to TRBJ2-5, with D perhaps TRBD1 or TRBD2 (5 bases each). This CDR3 contains 17 residues. Germline CDR1 and CDR2: SQVTM and ANQGSEA. V was trimmed by 0 bases and J by 7 bases, leaving 24 bases between them. The CDR3 region is CSVEEGHIFLAGGTQYF. DNA of the CDR3: TGCAGCGTTGAAGAGGGCCATATCTTTCTAGCTGGGGGGACCCAGTACTTC.

This chain uses TRBV18 with TRBJ1-2; D ambiguous. This CDR3 has 14 residues. The V end was cut by 5 bases, the J end by 5 bases, with 15 bases between. Germline CDR1 KGHSH, CDR2 LQKENI. CDR3 DNA sequence: TGTGCCAGCTCATCCCAGCCAGGATCTTATGGCTACACCTTC. Protein: CASSSQPGSYGYTF.

V gene TRBV7-6 combines with J gene TRBJ1-3; 8 positions agree with TRBD1. The V segment lost 5 bases and the J segment 0 bases; nucleotides outside the gene matches: 6. Germline V gene data show CDR1 as SGHVS and CDR2 as FNYEAQ. The CDR3 totals 16 residues. As DNA, the CDR3 is TGTGCCAGCAGCACAACAGGGGGTTCCTCTGGAAACACCATATATTTT. Its protein is CASSTTGGSSGNTIYF.

The chain links TRBV5-7 to TRBJ1-5; no clear D. TRBV5-7 falls under the ORF class, with uncertain function. CDR3 length: 17 amino acids. V was trimmed by 3 bases and J by 5 bases, leaving 21 bases between them. The CDR3 loop is CASSSGWPEELHQPQHF. CDR3 sequence (DNA): TGTGCCAGCAGCTCCGGCTGGCCAGAAGAACTCCATCAGCCCCAGCATTTT.

The rearrangement joins TRBV9 to TRBJ1-2; D is ambiguous. The CDR3 sequence is 15 residues long. V lost 0 bases and J lost 8, with 17 bases in between. Germline lookup yields CDR1 SGDLS and CDR2 YYNGEE. CDR3 loop: CASSVGGSPVGGYTF. In DNA form, the CDR3 reads TGTGCCAGCAGCGTAGGAGGCAGCCCTGTGGGGGGCTACACCTTC.

The chain joins TRBV19 to TRBJ2-5, with TRBD2 matching 7 bases. Germline CDR1 is LNHDA and CDR2 is SQIVND (reference sequence). V gave up 3 bases and J gave up 0 bases; unmatched junction bases: 4. The CDR3 is 15 residues long. The chain's CDR3 is CASSIELAYQETQYF. The CDR3 DNA sequence: TGTGCCAGTAGTATTGAACTAGCGTACCAAGAGACCCAGTACTTC.

The chain combines TRBV5-1 with TRBJ1-2; 8 bases align to TRBD1. V trimming: 4 bases; J trimming: 4 bases; junction bases outside the gene matches: 15. The CDR3 totals 17 residues. Germline V gives CDR1 SGHRS, CDR2 YFSETQ. The CDR3 nucleotides are TGCGCCAGCAGCCTAACGACCCAGGGGGCTTTTGGCTATGGCTACACCTTC. Translated, it gives CASSLTTQGAFGYGYTF.

This clone came up once. This chain uses TRBV14 with TRBJ1-1; weak D call: TRBD1 (6 bases). This CDR3 spans 16 amino acids. V was trimmed by 2 bases and J by 0 bases, leaving 13 bases between them. Germline CDR1 and CDR2: SGHDN and FVKESK. The CDR3 reads CASSQLTGPMNTEAFF. CDR3 sequence (DNA): TGTGCCAGCAGCCAATTGACAGGTCCCATGAACACTGAAGCTTTCTTT.

J is TRBJ2-1 and V is TRBV5-1; possibly TRBD1 for D (5 bases). The V gene's germline CDR1 is SGHRS and CDR2 YFSETQ. The CDR3 has 14 residues. V was trimmed by 0 bases and J by 6 bases, leaving 10 bases between them. The CDR3 DNA reads as TGCGCCAGCAGCTTGGAAGGGGTGGGCAATGAGCAGTTCTTC. Residues: CASSLEGVGNEQFF.

The chain joins TRBV10-3 to TRBJ2-5; TRBD2 might be the D (5 bases). CDR3 length: 15 amino acids. Trimming left V 4 bases short and J 2 bases short, with 14 bases between. Looked up from germline, CDR1 is ENHRY and CDR2 is SYGVKD. CDR3 region: CAISGPGLAQETQYF. CDR3 nucleotides: TGTGCCATCAGTGGGCCGGGATTAGCTCAAGAGACCCAGTACTTC.

This clone was found once. This chain uses TRBV11-3 with TRBJ2-1, with 12 bases fitting TRBD2. Germline assignment: CDR1 SGHNT and CDR2 YENEEA. This CDR3 region has 18 residues. V gave up 0 bases and J gave up 6 bases; unmatched junction bases: 9. The CDR3 protein is CASSLEFLAGGLANEQFF. The CDR3 DNA reads as TGTGCCAGCAGCTTAGAGTTCCTAGCGGGGGGGCTGGCCAATGAGCAGTTCTTC.

This sequence joins TRBV7-2 and TRBJ2-5; D is unresolved. V dropped 3 bases and J dropped 5 bases, with 10 bases sitting between them. CDR3 length: 13 residues. Germline loops: CDR1 SGHTA, CDR2 FQGNSA. The CDR3 reads CASSLDPRETQYF. The DNA of the CDR3 is TGTGCCAGCAGCTTGGATCCCCGGGAGACCCAGTACTTC.